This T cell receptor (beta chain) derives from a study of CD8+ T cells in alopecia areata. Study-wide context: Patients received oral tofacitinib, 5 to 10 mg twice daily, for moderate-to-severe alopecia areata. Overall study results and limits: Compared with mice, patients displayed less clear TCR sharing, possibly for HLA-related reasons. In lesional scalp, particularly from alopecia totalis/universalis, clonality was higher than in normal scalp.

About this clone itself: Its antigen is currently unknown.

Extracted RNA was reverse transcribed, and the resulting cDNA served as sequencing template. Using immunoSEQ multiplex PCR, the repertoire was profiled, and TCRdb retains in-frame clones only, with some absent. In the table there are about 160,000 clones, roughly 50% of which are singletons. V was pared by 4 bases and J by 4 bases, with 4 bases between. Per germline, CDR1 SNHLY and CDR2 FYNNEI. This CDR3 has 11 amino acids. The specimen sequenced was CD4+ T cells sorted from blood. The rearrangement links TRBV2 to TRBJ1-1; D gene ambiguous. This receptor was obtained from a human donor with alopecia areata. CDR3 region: CASSVRTEAFF. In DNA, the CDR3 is TGTGCCAGCAGTGTTCGCACTGAAGCTTTCTTT. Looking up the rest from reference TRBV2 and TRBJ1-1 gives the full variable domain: EPEVTQTPSHQVTQMGQEVILRCVPISNHLYFYWYRQILGQKVEFLVSFYNNEISEKSEIFDDQFSVERPDGSNFTLKIRSTKLEDSAMYFCASSVRTEAFFGQGTRLTVV.